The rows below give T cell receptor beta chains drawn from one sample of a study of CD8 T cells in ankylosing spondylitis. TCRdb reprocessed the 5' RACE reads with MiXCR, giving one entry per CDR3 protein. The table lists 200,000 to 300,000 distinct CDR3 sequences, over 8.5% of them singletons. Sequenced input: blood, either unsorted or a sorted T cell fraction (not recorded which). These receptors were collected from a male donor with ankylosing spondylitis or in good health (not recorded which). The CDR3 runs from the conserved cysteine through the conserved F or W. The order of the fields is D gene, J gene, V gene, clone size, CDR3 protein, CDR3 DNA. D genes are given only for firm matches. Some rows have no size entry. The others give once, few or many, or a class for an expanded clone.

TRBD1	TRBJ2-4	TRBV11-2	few	CASSSTGVSNIQYF	TGTGCCAGCAGCTCAACAGGGGTCTCAAACATTCAGTACTTC
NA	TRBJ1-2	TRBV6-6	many	CASREYYGYTF	TGTGCCAGCAGGGAGTACTATGGCTACACCTTC
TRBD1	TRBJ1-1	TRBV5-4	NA	CASSLGRDRGSKTEAFF	TGTGCCAGCAGCTTGGGGAGGGACAGGGGTTCGAAAACTGAAGCTTTCTTT
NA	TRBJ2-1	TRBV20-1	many	CSARDRESPYNEQFF	TGCAGTGCTAGAGATCGGGAGAGCCCCTACAATGAGCAGTTCTTC
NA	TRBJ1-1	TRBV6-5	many	CASSTRRGAFF	TGTGCCAGCAGTACCCGGAGGGGTGCTTTCTTT
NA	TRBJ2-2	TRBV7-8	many	CASISAGRPGELFF	TGTGCCAGCATATCGGCGGGGAGGCCCGGGGAGCTGTTTTTT
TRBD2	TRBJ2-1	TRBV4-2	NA	CASSQDPSGGRSAHEQFF	TGTGCCAGCAGCCAAGATCCTAGCGGGGGCCGCTCAGCGCATGAGCAGTTCTTC
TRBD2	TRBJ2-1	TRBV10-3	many	CAISESVPSGGDNEQFF	TGTGCCATCAGTGAGTCTGTTCCTAGCGGGGGGGACAATGAGCAGTTCTTC
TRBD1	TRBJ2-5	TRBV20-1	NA	CSASRSGTGGETQYF	TGCAGTGCTAGTCGATCCGGGACAGGGGGAGAGACCCAGTACTTC
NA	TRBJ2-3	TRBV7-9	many	CASSLAGQGLDTQYF	TGTGCCAGCAGCTTAGCGGGGCAGGGATTAGATACGCAGTATTTT
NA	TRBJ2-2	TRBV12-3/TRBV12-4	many	CASTQGGAAGELFF	TGTGCCAGCACCCAGGGGGGGGCAGCCGGGGAGCTGTTTTTT
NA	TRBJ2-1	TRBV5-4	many	CASSLVWDEQFF	TGTGCCAGCAGCTTGGTTTGGGATGAGCAGTTCTTC
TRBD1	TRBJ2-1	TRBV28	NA	CASSPGQGWAPEQFF	TGTGCCAGCAGTCCCGGACAGGGTTGGGCCCCTGAGCAGTTCTTC
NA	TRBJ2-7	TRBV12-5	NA	CASGFGFVDEQYF	TGTGCTAGTGGTTTCGGGTTCGTGGACGAGCAGTACTTC
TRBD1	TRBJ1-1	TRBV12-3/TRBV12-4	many	CASSPRQGEAFF	TGTGCCAGCAGTCCCCGACAGGGAGAAGCTTTCTTT
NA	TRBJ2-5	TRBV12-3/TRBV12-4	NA	CASSLAVLGQETQYF	TGTGCCAGCAGTTTAGCAGTATTGGGCCAAGAGACCCAGTACTTC
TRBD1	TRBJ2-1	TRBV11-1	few	CASSYVQTTGTEDNEQFF	TGTGCCAGCAGCTATGTACAGACTACCGGGACAGAAGACAATGAGCAGTTCTTC
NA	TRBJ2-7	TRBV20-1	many	CSARDPGESSYEQYF	TGCAGTGCTAGAGATCCGGGCGAGAGCTCCTACGAGCAGTACTTC
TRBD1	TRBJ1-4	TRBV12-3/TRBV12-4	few	CASSSGQEKLFF	TGTGCCAGCAGTTCGGGACAGGAAAAACTGTTTTTT
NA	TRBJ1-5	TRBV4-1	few	CASSQDRVRGGRPNQPQHF	TGCGCCAGCAGCCAAGATCGGGTTCGGGGGGGGCGTCCAAATCAGCCCCAGCATTTT
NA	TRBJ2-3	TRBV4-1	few	CASSPVNLNTQYF	TGCGCCAGCAGCCCGGTTAATCTAAATACGCAGTATTTT
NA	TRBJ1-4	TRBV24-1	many	CAPEGKLFF	TGTGCCCCCGAGGGAAAACTGTTTTTT
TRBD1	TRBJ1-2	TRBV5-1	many	CASSTRQGSNYGYTF	TGCGCCAGCAGCACAAGACAGGGCTCCAACTATGGCTACACCTTC
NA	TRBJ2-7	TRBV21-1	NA	CASSTVWDREPYEQYF	TGTGCCAGCAGCACAGTCTGGGACAGGGAACCCTACGAGCAGTACTTC
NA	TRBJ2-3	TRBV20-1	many	CSAWSTDTQYF	TGCAGTGCCTGGAGCACAGATACGCAGTATTTT
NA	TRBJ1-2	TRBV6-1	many	CASSEGGAWYGYTF	TGTGCCAGCAGTGAAGGGGGCGCTTGGTATGGCTACACCTTC
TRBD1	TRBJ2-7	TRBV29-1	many	CSAGQGNYEQYF	TGCAGCGCCGGACAGGGGAACTACGAGCAGTACTTC
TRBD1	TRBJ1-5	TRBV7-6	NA	CASSLEAGGRGLDNQPQHF	TGTGCCAGCAGCCTAGAGGCAGGTGGCAGGGGGCTAGACAATCAGCCCCAGCATTTT
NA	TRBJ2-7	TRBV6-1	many	CASRRRGPYEQYF	TGTGCCAGCAGACGACGGGGGCCCTACGAGCAGTACTTC
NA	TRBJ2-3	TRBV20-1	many	CSASAGLRGTQYF	TGCAGTGCTAGCGCGGGCCTACGGGGTACGCAGTATTTT
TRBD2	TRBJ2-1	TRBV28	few	CASSRGGTWFF	TGTGCCAGCAGCCGGGGGGGTACATGGTTCTTC
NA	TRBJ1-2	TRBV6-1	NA	CASSPPNSNYGYTF	TGTGCCAGCAGCCCCCCGAATTCGAACTATGGCTACACCTTC
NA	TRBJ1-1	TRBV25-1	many	CASSVSLGGRGTEAFF	TGTGCCAGCAGTGTTTCCTTGGGCGGTCGGGGCACTGAAGCTTTCTTT
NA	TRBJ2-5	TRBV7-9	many	CASSPPTGFQETQYF	TGTGCCAGCAGCCCACCCACAGGGTTTCAAGAGACCCAGTACTTC
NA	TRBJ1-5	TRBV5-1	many	CASSLGGAYSNQPQHF	TGCGCCAGCAGCTTGGGAGGGGCCTATAGCAATCAGCCCCAGCATTTT
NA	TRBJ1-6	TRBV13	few	CASSSRSSYNSPLHF	TGTGCCAGCAGCTCCCGGAGCTCCTATAATTCACCCCTCCACTTT
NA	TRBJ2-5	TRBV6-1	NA	CASAPGSQETQYF	TGTGCCAGCGCACCTGGGTCTCAGGAGACCCAGTACTTC
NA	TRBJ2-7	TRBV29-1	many	CSVGGGSTYEQYF	TGCAGCGTTGGCGGGGGCAGTACCTACGAGCAGTACTTC
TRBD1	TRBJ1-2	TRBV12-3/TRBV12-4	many	CASSYGTGDGYTF	TGTGCCAGCAGCTACGGGACAGGAGATGGCTACACCTTC
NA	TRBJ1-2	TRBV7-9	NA	CASSLQNYGYTF	TGTGCCAGCAGCCTACAAAACTATGGCTACACCTTC
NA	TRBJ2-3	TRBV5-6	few	CASSKKIPISDTQYF	TGTGCCAGCAGCAAGAAGATTCCAATTTCGGATACGCAGTATTTT
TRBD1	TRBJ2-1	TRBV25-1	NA	CASTRRGQEHNEQFF	TGTGCCAGCACCCGGCGGGGACAGGAACACAATGAGCAGTTCTTC
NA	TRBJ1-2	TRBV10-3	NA	CAISTNYGYTF	TGTGCCATCTCTACAAACTATGGCTACACCTTC
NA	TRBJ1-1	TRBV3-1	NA	CASSQAGVPEAFF	TGTGCCAGCAGCCAAGCGGGCGTCCCTGAAGCTTTCTTT
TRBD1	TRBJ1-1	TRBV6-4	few	CASSDSIHWEGAHTEAFF	TGTGCCAGCAGTGACTCGATTCATTGGGAGGGGGCACACACTGAAGCTTTCTTT
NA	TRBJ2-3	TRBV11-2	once	CASSRATESSSTQYF	TGTGCCAGCAGCCGTGCAACGGAGAGCAGTAGTACGCAGTATTTT
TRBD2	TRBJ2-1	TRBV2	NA	CARGTSGGYNEQFF	TGTGCCAGGGGGACTAGCGGGGGTTACAATGAGCAGTTCTTC
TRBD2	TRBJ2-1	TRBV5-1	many	CASSLVASGLGNEQFF	TGCGCCAGCAGCTTGGTGGCTAGCGGATTGGGGAATGAGCAGTTCTTC
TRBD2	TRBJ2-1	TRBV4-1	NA	CASSQDGVAGGVNEQFF	TGCGCCAGCAGCCAAGACGGGGTAGCGGGAGGAGTGAATGAGCAGTTCTTC
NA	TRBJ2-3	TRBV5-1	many	CASSHAERQGLADTQYF	TGCGCCAGCAGCCACGCGGAGCGGCAAGGATTGGCAGATACGCAGTATTTT
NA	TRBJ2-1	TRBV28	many	CASWGGNEQFF	TGTGCCAGCTGGGGTGGTAATGAGCAGTTCTTC
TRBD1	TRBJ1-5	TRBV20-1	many	CSARTGGGQPQHF	TGCAGTGCTCGAACAGGGGGAGGACAGCCCCAGCATTTT
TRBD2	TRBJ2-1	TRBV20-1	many	CSAHSGGSYNEQFF	TGCAGTGCTCATAGCGGGGGGTCCTACAATGAGCAGTTCTTC
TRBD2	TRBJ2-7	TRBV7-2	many	CASSLTSGVYEQYF	TGTGCCAGCAGCTTAACTAGCGGGGTCTACGAGCAGTACTTC